These 11 T cell receptor beta chains share one sample of origin, sequenced in a study of blood T cell repertoires in COVID-19. Some clones are missing from TCRdb's copy, which holds only in-frame ones; the method was immunoSEQ multiplex PCR. The sample lists some 350,000 clones; roughly 90% were seen once. The sequenced sample was peripheral blood. Receptor source: a man between 18 and 29 years old with active or convalescent COVID-19.

The chain couples TRBV6-5 to TRBJ2-2, with 7 bases that match TRBD1. The V gene end was trimmed by 2 bases and the J gene end by 2 bases; junction bases not matched to a gene: 5. There are 16 residues in the CDR3. Germline V gives CDR1 MNHEY, CDR2 SVGAGI. CDR3 DNA sequence: TGTGCCAGCAGTTACCGACAGGGACCTAACACCGGGGAGCTGTTTTTT. Translating gives CASSYRQGPNTGELFF.

The chain recombines TRBV28 with TRBJ1-2, with 9 positions matching TRBD1. Germline V gene data show CDR1 as MDHEN and CDR2 as SYDVKM. The CDR3 loop spans 15 amino acids. The V and J ends lost 2 bases and 3 bases, in that order; junction bases with no gene match: 4. The CDR3 nucleotides are TGTGCCAGCAGTTTAAGGACAGGGGCCTACTATGGCTACACCTTC. It encodes CASSLRTGAYYGYTF.

CDR3 amino acids: CASSLTQGTGNTIYF. The CDR3 DNA sequence: TGTGCCAGCAGCTTAACACAGGGGACTGGAAACACCATATATTTT. The chain links TRBV7-6 to TRBJ1-3; the match to TRBD1 covers 7 bases. The V gene end was trimmed by 2 bases and the J gene end by 2 bases; junction bases not matched to a gene: 3. CDR3 length: 15 residues. Germline values: CDR1 SGHVS, CDR2 FNYEAQ.

In this sample, this clone turned up once. The chain combines TRBV7-2 with TRBJ2-1, with TRBD2 identical over 12 bases. The CDR3 extends over 14 amino acids. Trimming took 7 bases from V and 10 from J; bases not matched to a gene: 8. Germline CDR1 SGHTA, CDR2 FQGNSA. In DNA, the CDR3 is TGTGCCAGCAATCTACTAGCGGGAGGCCGAGAGCAGTTCTTC. Amino acids: CASNLLAGGREQFF.

The chain recombines TRBV19 with TRBJ1-1, with D possibly being TRBD1 (5 bases). V was trimmed by 6 bases and J by 3 bases, leaving 17 bases between them. CDR1 is LNHDA, CDR2 SQIVND, per germline (reference sequence). The CDR3 covers 15 residues. The CDR3 nucleotides read TGTGCCAGTAGCCCCTCCGGGGGGGGTTACACTGAAGCTTTCTTT. It specifies CASSPSGGGYTEAFF.

The CDR3 loop is CASSLSPLIAGATDTQYF. CDR3 sequence (DNA): TGTGCCAGCAGTTTATCCCCCCTCATAGCGGGGGCCACAGATACGCAGTATTTT. This chain links TRBV27 with TRBJ2-3; 9 bases line up with TRBD2. The germline V gene has CDR1 MNHEY and CDR2 SMNVEV (reference sequence). Trimming removed 0 bases from V and 2 bases from J; junction bases left unmatched: 9. This CDR3 region has 18 residues.

This chain uses TRBV7-2 with TRBJ1-5; 10 nucleotides agree with TRBD1. The CDR3 totals 15 residues. Germline CDR1 is SGHTA and CDR2 is FQGNSA. Trimming removed 1 base from V and 6 bases from J; junction bases left unmatched: 3. This CDR3 is CASSLVGTGAQPQHF. DNA of the CDR3: TGTGCCAGCAGCTTAGTAGGGACAGGGGCTCAGCCCCAGCATTTT.

The rearrangement uses TRBV9 and TRBJ1-3; TRBD1 matches at 10 bases. The CDR3 has 18 residues. With 0 bases clipped from V and 0 bases from J, the junction kept 6 bases outside the gene matches. Germline V gene data show CDR1 as SGDLS and CDR2 as YYNGEE. The CDR3 protein is CASSVGSGQGNSGNTIYF. DNA for the CDR3: TGTGCCAGCAGCGTAGGTTCGGGACAGGGGAACTCTGGAAACACCATATATTTT.

The gene calls are TRBV5-1 and TRBJ2-3; 12 bases line up with TRBD2. The V gene end was trimmed by 1 base and the J gene end by 4 bases; junction bases not matched to a gene: 7. The germline CDR1 and CDR2 sequences are SGHRS and YFSETQ. This CDR3 region has 17 residues. CDR3 nucleotides: TGCGCCAGCAGCTTGATGGCTAGCGGGGGGGCAGCAGATACGCAGTATTTT. This translates into CASSLMASGGAADTQYF.

This clone was picked up one time. The rearrangement links TRBV28 to TRBJ1-2; unclear D gene. The CDR3 has 12 amino acids. Trimming stripped 11 bases from V and 2 bases from J, with 12 bases between. Germline CDR1 is MDHEN and CDR2 is SYDVKM. CDR3 bases: TGTGCCCATGCACAGACAAACTATGGCTACACCTTC. It specifies CAHAQTNYGYTF.

The chain carries TRBV19 and TRBJ2-1; 9 bases align to TRBD2. The CDR3 consists of 15 residues. The J segment lost 3 bases and the V segment lost 5 bases, leaving 5 bases of the junction unmatched. CDR1 is LNHDA, CDR2 SQIVND, per germline (reference sequence). The CDR3 DNA follows: TGTGCCAGTAGTTTATCTAGCGGGGACTACAATGAGCAGTTCTTC. Protein: CASSLSSGDYNEQFF. The variable domain in full, with the rest retrieved from reference TRBV19 and TRBJ2-1, is DGGITQSPKYLFRKEGQNVTLSCEQNLNHDAMYWYRQDPGQGLRLIYYSQIVNDFQKGDIAEGYSVSREKKESFPLTVTSAQKNPTAFYLCASSLSSGDYNEQFFGPGTRLTVL.